Each of the 16 T cell receptor beta chains below was sequenced from the same sample in a study of beta chain features in type 1 diabetes. Of the isolated RNA, all was reverse transcribed, and so the sequenced material was expressed TCRB transcripts. Clones were read by immunoSEQ multiplex PCR, and TCRdb kept only the in-frame ones, dropping some. Seen here are roughly 400,000 clones, roughly 14% observed once, and the top ten hold roughly 0.036%. The source material was naive CD4+ T cells from blood. These receptors all come from a man younger than 45 in good health.

The V gene is TRBV7-8, the J gene TRBJ2-7; 9 bases map to TRBD2. Germline CDR1 is SGHVS and CDR2 is FQNEAQ. This CDR3 has 14 amino acids. V lost 5 bases to trimming and J lost 5 bases; unmatched junction nucleotides: 7. This chain's CDR3 is CASSAVRGGDEQYV. The CDR3 nucleotides are TGTGCCAGCAGCGCCGTGCGGGGGGGAGACGAGCAGTACGTC.

This clone has just a few counts. This chain connects TRBV19 to TRBJ2-1, with 10 bases that match TRBD1. CDR1 and CDR2 (germline): LNHDA, SQIVND (reference sequence). CDR3 size: 16 residues. V lost 6 bases, J lost 6 bases, and 11 bases stayed unmatched. Here the CDR3 reads CASSRDRGILGNEQFF. The DNA of the CDR3 is TGTGCCAGTAGCCGGGACAGGGGCATTTTAGGCAATGAGCAGTTCTTC.

This clone was detected a few times. Mismatch with germline at one junction end may stem from a read error. The chain recombines TRBV28 with TRBJ2-4; perhaps TRBD1 as D (6 bases). The CDR3 is 12 amino acids. Per the germline V gene, CDR1 is MDHEN and CDR2 is SYDVKM. CDR3 nucleotides: TGTGCCAGCAGTTTTAGGGGGAACATCCAGTACTTC. Translating gives CASSFRGNIQYF.

The V and J genes are TRBV7-2 and TRBJ2-5; possible D gene TRBD2, 6 bases. The V gene's germline CDR1 is SGHTA and CDR2 FQGNSA. V lost 5 bases and J lost 7, with 20 bases in between. The length of the CDR3 is 15 residues. CDR3 sequence reads: CASSLAGTDLGTQYF. For the CDR3, the DNA is TGTGCCAGCAGCCTGGCCGGGACTGACCTGGGGACCCAGTACTTC.

This clone was counted only a few times. The J gene is TRBJ2-1, the V gene TRBV25-1; D is ambiguous. Germline CDR1 and CDR2: MGHDK and SYGVNS. The germline V and J ends were trimmed by 5 bases and 10 bases, with 18 bases remaining between them. This CDR3 contains 14 residues. CDR3 nucleotide sequence: TGTGCCAGCAGTCCTTCGAGTGAACCTCTCGAGCAGTTCTTC. Translation gives CASSPSSEPLEQFF.

CDR3 loop: CAWSVYRADGYTF. The CDR3 nucleotides are TGTGCCTGGAGTGTATACCGAGCAGATGGCTACACCTTC. The chain links TRBV30 to TRBJ1-2; D not resolved. Trimming took off 0 bases at V and 6 bases at J, with 11 bases between the two ends. The CDR3 is 13 amino acids. Germline V gene data show CDR1 as GTSNPN and CDR2 as SVGIG (reference sequence). Looking up the rest from reference TRBV30 and TRBJ1-2 gives the full variable domain: SQTIHQWPATLVQPVGSPLSLECTVEGTSNPNLYWYRQAAGRGLQLLFYSVGIGQISSEVPQNLSASRPQDRQFILSSKKLLLSDSGFYLCAWSVYRADGYTFGSGTRLTVV.

This clone occurred a few times. The rearrangement uses TRBV9 and TRBJ2-7; D gene unclear. This CDR3 is 15 amino acids long. The germline gives CDR1 SGDLS, CDR2 YYNGEE. Trimming took off 0 bases at V and 0 bases at J, with 10 bases between the two ends. The CDR3 is CASSVDGASSYEQYF. The CDR3 nucleotides read TGTGCCAGCAGCGTAGACGGAGCCAGCTCCTACGAGCAGTACTTC. The full variable domain, rest sourced from reference TRBV9 and TRBJ2-7, is DSGVTQTPKHLITATGQRVTLRCSPRSGDLSVYWYQQSLDQGLQFLIQYYNGEERAKGNILERFSAQQFPDLHSELNLSSLELGDSALYFCASSVDGASSYEQYFGPGTRLTVT.

The CDR3 region is CASPGVADTQYF. Written as DNA, the CDR3 is TGTGCCAGCCCCGGAGTCGCAGATACGCAGTATTTT. V is TRBV6-5 and J is TRBJ2-3; D is unresolved. Germline V gene lookup returns CDR1 MNHEY and CDR2 SVGAGI. The CDR3 is 12 residues long. The V gene lost 8 bases and the J gene lost 4 bases, with 10 bases spanning the gap.

The sample holds a few counts of this clone. This chain uses TRBV25-1 with TRBJ2-7; perhaps TRBD2 as D (6 bases). The CDR3 is made up of 13 amino acids. V was cut by 8 bases and J by 3 bases, with 14 bases left in between. In germline, CDR1 is MGHDK, CDR2 SYGVNS. CDR3 coding DNA: TGTGCCAGCTCTGCGGGGATCGACTACGAGCAGTACTTC. Residues: CASSAGIDYEQYF.

This clone appeared once. The V gene is TRBV18, the J gene TRBJ1-5; possibly TRBD1 for D (5 bases). The CDR3 totals 14 residues. Per the germline V gene, CDR1 is KGHSH and CDR2 is LQKENI. Trimming took off 1 base at V and 5 bases at J, with 9 bases between the two ends. CDR3 protein: CASSPQGRDQPQHF. The CDR3 DNA follows: TGTGCCAGCTCACCACAGGGGAGAGATCAGCCCCAGCATTTT.

This clone occurred a few times. The chain carries TRBV6-5 and TRBJ2-3; D is perhaps TRBD1 (6 bases). Germline V CDR1 and CDR2: MNHEY, SVGAGI. The V gene lost 2 bases and the J gene lost 4 bases, with 10 bases spanning the gap. CDR3 length equals 14 residues. The CDR3 DNA is TGTGCCAGCAGTTACGATTACAGGGCAGATACGCAGTATTTT. It yields the protein CASSYDYRADTQYF.

This clone appeared a few times. This chain connects TRBV19 to TRBJ2-1; no clear D. Trimming pared 3 bases from V and 3 bases from J, leaving 9 bases between. The CDR3 extends over 14 amino acids. Germline CDR1 and CDR2: LNHDA and SQIVND (reference sequence). The CDR3, as DNA: TGTGCCAGTAGTATCGTTCCACTCTACAATGAGCAGTTCTTC. This encodes CASSIVPLYNEQFF. Together with reference TRBV19 and TRBJ2-1, the CDR3 gives the full variable domain: DGGITQSPKYLFRKEGQNVTLSCEQNLNHDAMYWYRQDPGQGLRLIYYSQIVNDFQKGDIAEGYSVSREKKESFPLTVTSAQKNPTAFYLCASSIVPLYNEQFFGPGTRLTVL.

This clone was observed a handful of times. The chain couples TRBV29-1 to TRBJ2-5; tentatively, D is TRBD1 (6 bases). The CDR3 runs to 15 residues. The V gene's germline CDR1 is SQVTM and CDR2 ANQGSEA. The ends were cut back, 7 bases at V and 2 bases at J, with 20 bases in the middle. The CDR3: CSAGNRVRRQETQYF. DNA of the CDR3: TGCAGCGCCGGGAACAGGGTTCGTAGGCAAGAGACCCAGTACTTC.

The chain uses TRBV7-9 and TRBJ2-7; 12 bases match TRBD2. The J segment lost 1 base and the V segment lost 5 bases, leaving 3 bases of the junction unmatched. The CDR3 is made up of 15 amino acids. Germline CDR1 SEHNR, CDR2 FQNEAQ (reference sequence). CDR3 nucleotides: TGTGCCAGCAGCCGACTAGCGGGAGATTCCTACGAGCAGTACGTC. Translation gives CASSRLAGDSYEQYV.

This clone was seen more than once but under ten times. The chain has TRBV2 and TRBJ2-3; weak D call: TRBD1 (6 bases). Germline CDR1 reads SNHLY; CDR2 reads FYNNEI. V was clipped by 4 bases and J by 2 bases, with 7 bases between them. CDR3 length equals 13 residues. The CDR3 spells CASSGDITDTQYF. The CDR3 DNA sequence: TGTGCCAGCAGTGGGGACATCACAGATACGCAGTATTTT.

V and J are TRBV2 and TRBJ2-3; TRBD2 matches 8 bases. In germline, CDR1 is SNHLY, CDR2 FYNNEI. V dropped 2 bases and J dropped 10; count of bases not matched to a gene: 11. The CDR3 spans 15 residues. CDR3: CASSEFSGTSAAQYF. The CDR3 DNA reads as TGTGCCAGCAGTGAATTCTCCGGGACTAGTGCCGCGCAGTATTTT.